Shown below are 17 T cell receptor beta chains from a single sample sequenced in a study of T cell clonality in common variable immunodeficiency. Clones were sequenced by immunoSEQ multiplex PCR, and TCRdb holds only the in-frame ones, with some missing. Observed in the sample are 44,000 or so clones, none of them singletons. Specimen: peripheral blood mononuclear cells. Receptors originate from a person aged 18 to 69 in good health.

This clone showed up many times. The read halts 3 residues ahead of the CDR3 end, with the missing end drawn from the germline J gene. The V and J genes are TRBV10-3 and TRBJ2-7, with 8 bases fitting TRBD1. The CDR3 is 14 amino acids. The V and J ends lost 3 bases and 5 bases, in that order; junction bases with no gene match: 6. CDR1 is ENHRY, CDR2 SYGVKD, per germline. The DNA read from the CDR3 is TGTGCCATCAGTGAAATAGGACAGGGCGACGAG. This encodes CAISEIGQGDE. The full CDR3 protein reads CAISEIGQGDEQYF.

This clone was seen ten or more times. The read ends 3 residues shy of where the CDR3 ends; the end is completed using the germline J gene. The chain carries TRBV2 and TRBJ2-5; D gene uncertain. The CDR3 loop spans 13 amino acids. V shed 4 bases and J shed 4 bases, with 10 bases lying between them. Germline-derived CDR1 and CDR2 are SNHLY and FYNNEI. The CDR3 protein is CASSGGGTETQYF. The covered CDR3 bases are TGTGCCAGCAGTGGTGGCGGTACAGAGACC.

There are many counts of this clone. The DNA ends 3 residues before the CDR3 does, and the rest of the CDR3 is filled in from the germline J gene. The chain carries TRBV10-2 and TRBJ2-2; 10 bases are shared with TRBD2. Germline V gene sequence: CDR1 WSHSY, CDR2 SAAADI. This CDR3 has 16 residues. Trimming at V came to 4 bases and at J to 1 base, leaving 3 bases not matched to a gene. The sequenced part of the CDR3 DNA is TGCGCCAGCAGTGGTCTAGCGGGAGTGAACACCGGGGAG. Amino acid sequence: CASSGLAGVNTGE. The complete CDR3 reads CASSGLAGVNTGELFF.

This clone showed up many times. The read terminates 3 residues ahead of where the CDR3 ends, so the germline J gene completes it. The gene calls are TRBV10-3 and TRBJ1-2; TRBD1 matches at 8 bases. The CDR3 is 13 residues long. With V trimmed by 5 bases and J by 7 bases, 6 bases remained unmatched. Germline assignment: CDR1 ENHRY and CDR2 SYGVKD. The CDR3 protein is CAISSTGDAGYTF. CDR3 DNA, as far as it was read: TGTGCCATCAGTTCGACAGGGGACGCTGGC.

This clone was observed at least ten times. With the read ending 3 residues before the CDR3 end, the germline J gene is used to fill in that end. This chain links TRBV9 with TRBJ2-7; D tentatively reads TRBD1 or TRBD2 (5 bases each). CDR1 and CDR2 from the germline V gene are SGDLS and YYNGEE. With 4 bases removed from V and 5 bases from J, the gap between germline ends came to 13 bases. This CDR3 is built from 13 residues. CDR3 bases read: TGTGCCAGCAGCCGGACCCGAGGGGACGAG. It is translated as CASSRTRGDE. The full-length CDR3 reads as CASSRTRGDEQYF.

This clone was recorded many times. The read terminates 3 residues ahead of where the CDR3 ends, so the germline J gene completes it. This sequence joins TRBV20-1 and TRBJ1-1; 8 nucleotides match TRBD1. The CDR3 has 11 amino acids. Germline lookup yields CDR1 DFQATT and CDR2 SNEGSKA (reference sequence). V lost 6 bases, J lost 3 bases, and 0 bases stayed unmatched. Incomplete CDR3 DNA: TGCAGTGCGGACAGGGACACTGAA. Its protein is CSADRDTE. In full, the CDR3 reads CSADRDTEAFF.

This clone was detected many times. The CDR3 goes on 3 residues after the read ends, and that part is filled in from the germline J gene. The chain employs TRBV29-1 and TRBJ1-1, with TRBD1 identical over 7 bases. CDR3 length equals 14 residues. The V gene's germline CDR1 is SQVTM and CDR2 ANQGSEA. Trimming at V came to 4 bases and at J to 4 bases, leaving 9 bases not matched to a gene. This CDR3 is CSVALRGRSTEAFF. CDR3 DNA, as far as it was read: TGCAGCGTTGCCCTGAGGGGGCGGAGCACTGAA.

This clone occurred many times. The CDR3 is cut off 3 residues early in the read; its end comes from the germline J gene. V and J are TRBV6-2 or TRBV6-3 and TRBJ2-5, with 10 positions matching TRBD2. The CDR3 contains 14 residues. Germline-derived CDR1 and CDR2 are MNHEY and SVGEGT. V was pared by 2 bases and J by 5 bases, with 2 bases of the junction left unmatched. CDR3 DNA (partial): TGTGCCAGCAGTTACGGGACTAGCGCGGAGACC. Protein sequence: CASSYGTSAET. The full CDR3 protein is CASSYGTSAETQYF.

There are many counts of this clone. The read finishes 3 residues shy of the CDR3 end, and the germline J gene is used to complete it. The chain joins TRBV19 to TRBJ2-7, with 8 positions matching TRBD1. Per germline, CDR1 LNHDA and CDR2 SQIVND (reference sequence). With V trimmed by 3 bases and J by 6 bases, 13 bases remained unmatched. This CDR3 region has 16 residues. The part of the CDR3 DNA that was read is TGTGCCAGTAGTATGGTCGATGGGACAGGCGGGGTCGAG. This sequence encodes CASSMVDGTGGVE. The full CDR3 protein reads CASSMVDGTGGVEQYF. Variable domain in full (rest from reference TRBV19 and TRBJ2-7): DGGITQSPKYLFRKEGQNVTLSCEQNLNHDAMYWYRQDPGQGLRLIYYSQIVNDFQKGDIAEGYSVSREKKESFPLTVTSAQKNPTAFYLCASSMVDGTGGVEQYFGPGTRLTVT.

This clone was picked up many times. Read sequence stops 3 residues before the CDR3 end, and the germline J gene provides the missing end. The chain joins TRBV7-9 to TRBJ2-7; a possible D gene is TRBD2 (5 bases). This CDR3 contains 15 residues. Per germline, CDR1 SEHNR and CDR2 FQNEAQ (reference sequence). Trimming shortened V by 5 bases and J by 5 bases, and 19 bases separated the two germline ends. The CDR3 region is CASSPSRGLLDEQYF. The sequenced part of the CDR3 DNA is TGTGCCAGCAGCCCGTCTCGAGGGCTGCTGGACGAG.

Many counts were recorded for this clone. Read sequence stops 3 residues before the CDR3 end, and the germline J gene provides the missing end. V gene TRBV29-1 combines with J gene TRBJ1-2; 12 bases line up with TRBD1. The CDR3 totals 12 residues. Trimming removed 6 bases from V and 7 bases from J; junction bases left unmatched: 3. The V gene's germline CDR1 is SQVTM and CDR2 ANQGSEA. The CDR3: CSVGDRGLGYTF. CDR3 DNA (partial): TGCAGCGTCGGGGACAGGGGGCTTGGC.

On this clone itself: The CDR3 is cut off 3 residues early in the read; its end comes from the germline J gene. The chain employs TRBV11-1 and TRBJ2-7; D is possibly TRBD1 (5 bases). Between the trimmed V and J ends, which lost 6 bases and 1 base, there was a span of 16 bases. The CDR3 sequence is 15 residues long. The germline V gene encodes CDR1 SGHAT and CDR2 FQDESV (reference sequence). The sequenced part of the CDR3 DNA is TGTGCCAGCAGTCTCCAGGGCTACGCTTCCTACGAG. Translation: CASSLQGYASYE. The full CDR3 protein is CASSLQGYASYEQYF.

Many counts were recorded for this clone. Read sequence stops 3 residues before the CDR3 end, and the germline J gene provides the missing end. The V call is TRBV20-1, the J call TRBJ1-2, with TRBD1 identical over 10 bases. CDR3 size: 16 residues. Germline lookup yields CDR1 DFQATT and CDR2 SNEGSKA (reference sequence). CDR3 sequence reads: CSAEDPWGQGRMGYTF. The part of the CDR3 DNA that was read is TGCAGTGCCGAAGACCCATGGGGACAGGGGAGAATGGGC.

This clone was found many times. From the germline J gene comes the end of the CDR3, since the read stops 3 residues before it. The V gene is TRBV30, the J gene TRBJ1-2, with 8 bases that match TRBD1. CDR1 is GTSNPN and CDR2 is SVGIG in the germline V gene (reference sequence). Unmatched junction bases numbered 7, after V lost 8 bases and J lost 2 bases. The CDR3 covers 13 residues. Partial CDR3 DNA: TGTGCCACGACAGGGGCCAAAAACTATGGC. Translating gives CATTGAKNYG. The whole CDR3 reads CATTGAKNYGYTF. Together with reference TRBV30 and TRBJ1-2, the CDR3 gives the full variable domain: SQTIHQWPATLVQPVGSPLSLECTVEGTSNPNLYWYRQAAGRGLQLLFYSVGIGQISSEVPQNLSASRPQDRQFILSSKKLLLSDSGFYLCATTGAKNYGYTFGSGTRLTVV.

The table lists this clone with many counts. The sequenced fragment ends 3 residues before the CDR3 boundary, so the rest is inferred from the germline J gene. This chain joins TRBV20-1 and TRBJ2-7; TRBD1 matches at 7 bases. The CDR3 consists of 14 residues. CDR1 DFQATT and CDR2 SNEGSKA come from the germline V gene (reference sequence). The V and J ends lost 6 bases and 1 base, in that order; junction bases with no gene match: 9. This CDR3 reads CSATKGGASYEQYF. The DNA read from the CDR3 is TGCAGTGCCACAAAAGGGGGCGCATCCTACGAG.

In this sample, this clone turned up many times. The missing CDR3 end, 3 residues past where the read stops, is filled in from the germline J gene. The chain uses TRBV2 and TRBJ2-5; 8 positions agree with TRBD2. Germline V gene data show CDR1 as SNHLY and CDR2 as FYNNEI. The CDR3 length is 16 residues. V lost 3 bases to trimming and J lost 1 base; unmatched junction nucleotides: 7. The DNA read from the CDR3 is TGTGCCAGCAGTGATGAAGCGGGAGAGCCCCAAGAGACC. Translated: CASSDEAGEPQET. The complete CDR3 sequence is CASSDEAGEPQETQYF.

This clone was observed at least ten times. The read terminates 3 residues ahead of where the CDR3 ends, so the germline J gene completes it. J is TRBJ2-3 and V is TRBV20-1, with a tentative D call TRBD1 (6 bases). V was pared by 5 bases and J by 0 bases, with 15 bases between. Germline loops: CDR1 DFQATT, CDR2 SNEGSKA (reference sequence). The CDR3 has 15 amino acids. CDR3 bases read: TGCAGTGCTTATTCCGGGACAACTAGCACAGATACG. This codes for CSAYSGTTSTDT. The whole CDR3 region reads CSAYSGTTSTDTQYF.